Following are 24 T cell receptor beta chains from one sample sequenced in a study of T cell repertoires in cytomegalovirus infection. TCRdb independently ran MiXCR on the reads; one entry per CDR3 protein. Of roughly 500,000 distinct CDR3 sequences detected, about 10% appear once; the ten largest clones hold roughly a tenth. The sample taken for sequencing was PBMCs. Receptors were obtained from a human donor in good health (CMV status not recorded). Some clones in this sample may be carry-over from other donors' samples.

This chain connects TRBV16 to TRBJ1-5, with D perhaps TRBD1 (5 bases). With 0 bases removed from V and 10 bases from J, the gap between germline ends came to 10 bases. The CDR3 is 13 residues long. CDR1 and CDR2 from the germline V gene are KGHSY and FQNENV. The chain's CDR3 is CASSQSSGGPQHF. CDR3 DNA: TGTGCCAGCAGCCAATCCAGCGGGGGACCCCAGCATTTT.

This clonotype has at least ten counts. The chain employs TRBV27 and TRBJ2-3; D is unclear. This CDR3 has 12 amino acids. Germline V CDR1 and CDR2: MNHEY, SMNVEV (reference sequence). V was clipped by 7 bases and J by 4 bases, with 9 bases between them. The CDR3: CASTPWADTQYF. CDR3 coding DNA: TGTGCCAGCACCCCTTGGGCAGATACGCAGTATTTT.

In its sample, this clonotype was seen many times. A clone one base away is much larger, so this may be a read error. The V call is TRBV7-2, the J call TRBJ2-3, with a possible D match to TRBD1 (5 bases). From germline, CDR1 is SGHTA and CDR2 FQGNSA. Trimming shortened V by 0 bases and J by 2 bases, and 9 bases separated the two germline ends. The CDR3 runs 15 residues. CDR3 bases: TGTGCCAGCAGCTTAGCTTGGGGCCACACAGATACGCAGTATTTT. Protein: CASSLAWGHTDTQYF.

This clonotype was counted ten times or more. The rearrangement uses TRBV10-3 and TRBJ2-5, with TRBD1 matching 7 bases. Losses at the gene ends were 6 bases for V and 1 base for J; bases not matched to a gene: 23. CDR1 ENHRY and CDR2 SYGVKD come from the germline V gene. The CDR3 consists of 20 residues. CDR3 sequence: CAISDTPGTAPTDTQETQYF. CDR3 sequence (DNA): TGTGCCATCAGCGATACCCCCGGGACAGCCCCTACCGATACCCAAGAGACCCAGTACTTC.

This clonotype was recorded at least ten times. The gene calls are TRBV9 and TRBJ1-2; D is unclear. Per the germline V gene, CDR1 is SGDLS and CDR2 is YYNGEE. The V and J ends lost 2 bases and 1 base respectively, with 6 bases between them. This CDR3 has 13 residues. CDR3 in amino acids: CASSVDFNYGYTF. CDR3 in DNA: TGTGCCAGCAGCGTGGATTTTAACTATGGCTACACCTTC.

The chain combines TRBV5-1 with TRBJ2-2, with 12 bases matching TRBD1. CDR3 length: 16 amino acids. V lost 4 bases to trimming and J lost 4 bases; unmatched junction nucleotides: 5. The germline CDR1 and CDR2 sequences are SGHRS and YFSETQ. CDR3: CASSRGTGGVTGELFF. CDR3 bases: TGCGCCAGCAGCCGTGGGACAGGGGGCGTCACCGGGGAGCTGTTTTTT. Looking up the rest from reference TRBV5-1 and TRBJ2-2 gives the full variable domain: KAGVTQTPRYLIKTRGQQVTLSCSPISGHRSVSWYQQTPGQGLQFLFEYFSETQRNKGNFPGRFSGRQFSNSRSEMNVSTLELGDSALYLCASSRGTGGVTGELFFGEGSRLTVL.

J is TRBJ2-1 and V is TRBV29-1, with 8 positions matching TRBD1. Germline trimming cut 4 bases from V and 8 bases from J; bases unmatched to any gene: 7. Germline CDR1 reads SQVTM; CDR2 reads ANQGSEA. The CDR3 length is 13 residues. Written as DNA, the CDR3 is TGCAGCGTTGCGGCGGACAGGGAGCATGAGCAGTTCTTC. This encodes CSVAADREHEQFF.

This rearrangement joins TRBV29-1 to TRBJ2-1, with 14 nucleotides matching TRBD2. V shed 4 bases, J shed 6 bases, and the junction held 2 bases outside the gene matches. Germline CDR1 is SQVTM and CDR2 is ANQGSEA. The length of the CDR3 is 14 residues. CDR3 sequence reads: CSVATSGGANEQFF. Written as DNA, the CDR3 is TGCAGCGTTGCGACTAGCGGGGGGGCCAATGAGCAGTTCTTC.

This clonotype came up many times. The rearrangement links TRBV20-1 to TRBJ2-5; D not certain. Germline V gene lookup returns CDR1 DFQATT and CDR2 SNEGSKA (reference sequence). V shed 4 bases and J shed 2 bases, with 5 bases lying between them. The CDR3 consists of 11 residues. The CDR3 DNA sequence: TGCAGTGCTATGGTGCAAGAGACCCAGTACTTC. Translated: CSAMVQETQYF.

This clonotype was picked up many times. J is TRBJ1-5 and V is TRBV7-6; 7 nucleotides line up with TRBD1. Germline V gene data show CDR1 as SGHVS and CDR2 as FNYEAQ. Trimming took 4 bases from V and 7 from J; bases not matched to a gene: 16. This CDR3 is built from 17 residues. CDR3 in DNA: TGTGCCAGCAGCTCAGAGGGGGCAGGCGGACTCGGACAGCCCCAGCATTTT. It specifies CASSSEGAGGLGQPQHF.

V and J are TRBV7-9 and TRBJ2-1; D possibly corresponds to TRBD2 (6 bases). This CDR3 is built from 15 residues. V lost 1 base, J lost 0 bases, and 7 bases lay in between. Germline V gene sequence: CDR1 SEHNR, CDR2 FQNEAQ (reference sequence). The CDR3 sequence: CASSLGEDSYNEQFF. The CDR3 bases are TGTGCCAGCAGCTTAGGGGAGGACTCCTACAATGAGCAGTTCTTC.

This clonotype was observed a few times. V gene TRBV9 combines with J gene TRBJ2-5; D remains ambiguous. V lost 2 bases and J 2 bases, leaving 7 bases between the germline ends. The V gene's germline CDR1 is SGDLS and CDR2 YYNGEE. The CDR3 covers 13 residues. The CDR3 is CASSVSLQETQYF. In DNA, the CDR3 is TGTGCCAGCAGCGTCAGTTTGCAAGAGACCCAGTACTTC.

V and J are TRBV7-3 and TRBJ2-2, with 10 bases fitting TRBD1. Trimming cost V 5 bases and J 8 bases; bases outside gene matches: 5. CDR1 and CDR2 (germline): SGHTA, FQGTGA. The length of the CDR3 is 14 residues. The chain's CDR3 is CASSPGTGEGELFF. CDR3 bases: TGTGCCAGCAGCCCCGGGACAGGGGAAGGGGAGCTGTTTTTT.

This clonotype was seen at least ten times. The rearrangement links TRBV7-8 to TRBJ2-1, with D uncertain. This CDR3 has 16 amino acids. Per germline, CDR1 SGHVS and CDR2 FQNEAQ. V was trimmed by 1 base and J by 5 bases, leaving 15 bases between them. The CDR3 nucleotides read TGTGCCAGCAGCTTAGGTCCCTTAGGGAAGGACAATGAGCAGTTCTTC. Translated: CASSLGPLGKDNEQFF. The complete variable domain, with remaining parts taken from reference TRBV7-8 and TRBJ2-1, reads GAGVSQSPRYKVAKRGQDVALRCDPISGHVSLFWYQQALGQGPEFLTYFQNEAQLDKSGLPSDRFFAERPEGSVSTLKIQRTQQEDSAVYLCASSLGPLGKDNEQFFGPGTRLTVL.

Comment on this clonotype: One junction end does not reproduce the germline sequence, and a read error may be involved. The CDR3 bases are TGTGCTAGCAGCTTAAGTATGGGACAGGGCCAAGAGACCCAGTACTTC. Its translation is CASSLSMGQGQETQYF. The chain joins TRBV7-7 to TRBJ2-5, with 9 bases that match TRBD1. Per the germline V gene, CDR1 is SSHAT and CDR2 is FNYEAQ (reference sequence). This CDR3 region has 16 residues.

In this sample, this clonotype turned up many times. The chain couples TRBV28 to TRBJ2-1; D gene uncertain. The CDR3 is 11 residues long. From germline, CDR1 is MDHEN and CDR2 SYDVKM. Trimming removed 4 bases from V and 12 bases from J, with 10 bases in between. CDR3 in amino acids: CASSSRPGQFF. CDR3 DNA: TGTGCCAGCAGTTCCCGCCCGGGGCAGTTCTTC.

The table lists this clonotype with many counts. This chain joins TRBV19 and TRBJ1-2, with TRBD1 identical over 8 bases. The CDR3 sequence is 14 residues long. CDR1 is LNHDA, CDR2 SQIVND, per germline (reference sequence). V trimming: 7 bases; J trimming: 3 bases; junction bases outside the gene matches: 7. DNA for the CDR3: TGTGCCAGTACCTCGACAGGGGCGGACTATGGCTACACCTTC. This gives the protein CASTSTGADYGYTF.

This clonotype was counted at least ten times. The rearrangement uses TRBV10-3 and TRBJ2-7, with D perhaps assigned TRBD1 or TRBD2 (6 bases each). This CDR3 comprises 14 residues. Trimming stripped 8 bases from V and 3 bases from J, with 17 bases between. The V gene's germline CDR1 is ENHRY and CDR2 SYGVKD. Written as DNA, the CDR3 is TGTGCCATCCGTCCCCCCGGGGGCTACTACGAGCAGTACTTC. This translates into CAIRPPGGYYEQYF.

This clonotype showed up just a few times. The chain joins TRBV4-1 to TRBJ1-4; TRBD1 matches 11 bases. The CDR3 covers 15 residues. With V trimmed by 1 base and J by 8 bases, 3 bases remained unmatched. Per germline, CDR1 MGHRA and CDR2 YSYEKL. This CDR3 reads CASSQGTGGDEKLFF. DNA for the CDR3: TGCGCCAGCAGCCAAGGGACAGGGGGCGACGAAAAACTGTTTTTT.

This clonotype was found a few times. This chain connects TRBV4-1 to TRBJ2-1, with TRBD2 identical over 8 bases. The V segment lost 5 bases and the J segment 5 bases; nucleotides outside the gene matches: 5. The CDR3 loop spans 14 amino acids. The germline gives CDR1 MGHRA, CDR2 YSYEKL. CDR3 in amino acids: CASSSLAGNNEQFF. In DNA form, the CDR3 reads TGCGCCAGCAGCTCGTTAGCGGGGAACAATGAGCAGTTCTTC.

The sample holds many counts of this clonotype. The chain joins TRBV4-2 to TRBJ1-5, with a possible D match to TRBD1 (6 bases). Trimming removed 5 bases from V and 3 bases from J, with 14 bases in between. This CDR3 has 15 residues. Germline V lookup: CDR1 LGHNA, CDR2 YNFKEQ. CDR3 sequence reads: CASSIGVGANQPQHF. In nucleotides, the CDR3 is TGTGCCAGCAGCATAGGGGTGGGGGCCAATCAGCCCCAGCATTTT.

This clonotype showed up many times. The chain recombines TRBV5-4 with TRBJ2-1; TRBD2 aligns across 8 bases. V dropped 1 base and J dropped 5; count of bases not matched to a gene: 5. This CDR3 has 15 residues. Germline CDR1 and CDR2: SGHNT and YYREEE (reference sequence). CDR3 nucleotide sequence: TGTGCCAGCAGCTTGAAGCGGGAGAGGAACAATGAGCAGTTCTTC. The encoded protein is CASSLKRERNNEQFF.

This clonotype was seen many times. The J gene is TRBJ2-7, the V gene TRBV5-4; tentatively, D is TRBD1 or TRBD2 (5 bases each). There are 15 residues in the CDR3. The V end lost 0 bases, the J end lost 5 bases, and 15 bases lay between the germline ends. Germline CDR1 reads SGHNT; CDR2 reads YYREEE (reference sequence). This CDR3 reads CASSLASGTAHEQYF. DNA of the CDR3: TGTGCCAGCAGCTTGGCTTCTGGGACCGCCCACGAGCAGTACTTC.

This clonotype was detected many times. This chain links TRBV11-2 with TRBJ2-3; tentative D call: TRBD2 (5 bases). CDR1 is SGHAT and CDR2 is FQNNGV in the germline V gene. The V end lost 2 bases, the J end lost 2 bases, and 20 bases lay between the germline ends. This CDR3 is built from 18 residues. DNA for the CDR3: TGTGCCAGCAGCTTACTGTCGGGAAAGGCCTGGGCCACAGATACGCAGTATTTT. It yields the protein CASSLLSGKAWATDTQYF.